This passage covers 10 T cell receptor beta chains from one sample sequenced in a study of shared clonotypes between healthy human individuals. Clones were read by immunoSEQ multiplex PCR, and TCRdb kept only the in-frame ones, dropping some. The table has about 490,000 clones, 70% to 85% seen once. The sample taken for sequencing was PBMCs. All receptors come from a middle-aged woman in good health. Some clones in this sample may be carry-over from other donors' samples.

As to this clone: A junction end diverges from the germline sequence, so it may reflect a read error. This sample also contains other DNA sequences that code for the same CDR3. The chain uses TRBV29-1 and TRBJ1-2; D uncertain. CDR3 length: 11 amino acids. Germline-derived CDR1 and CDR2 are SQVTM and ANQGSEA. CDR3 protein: CSESSNYGYTF. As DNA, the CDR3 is TGCAGCGAGTCCTCAAACTACGGCTACACATTC.

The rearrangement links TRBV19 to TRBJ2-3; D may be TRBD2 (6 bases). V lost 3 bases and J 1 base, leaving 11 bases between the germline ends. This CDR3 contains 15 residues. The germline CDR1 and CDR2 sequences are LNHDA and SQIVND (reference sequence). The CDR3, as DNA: TGTGCCAGTAGTATCGGGGGATTTGGCACAGATACGCAGTATTTT. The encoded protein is CASSIGGFGTDTQYF.

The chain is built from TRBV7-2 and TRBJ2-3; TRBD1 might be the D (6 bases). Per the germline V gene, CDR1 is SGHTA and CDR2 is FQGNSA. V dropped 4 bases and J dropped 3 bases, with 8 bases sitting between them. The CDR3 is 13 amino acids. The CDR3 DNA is TGTGCCAGCAGCTACACAGGGACAGATACGCAGTATTTT. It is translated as CASSYTGTDTQYF.

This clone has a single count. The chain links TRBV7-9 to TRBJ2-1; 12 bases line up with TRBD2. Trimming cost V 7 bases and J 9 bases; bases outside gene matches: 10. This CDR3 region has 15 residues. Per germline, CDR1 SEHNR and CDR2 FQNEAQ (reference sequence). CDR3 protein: CASTLGASGRGEQFF. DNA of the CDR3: TGTGCCAGCACGCTTGGGGCTAGCGGGAGGGGTGAGCAGTTCTTC.

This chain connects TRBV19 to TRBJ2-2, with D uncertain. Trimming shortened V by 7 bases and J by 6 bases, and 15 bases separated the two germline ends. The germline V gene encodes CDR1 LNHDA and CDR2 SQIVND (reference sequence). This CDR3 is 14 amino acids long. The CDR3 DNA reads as TGTGCCAGTAACCAGCACCGGAATGCCGGGGAGCTGTTTTTT. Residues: CASNQHRNAGELFF.

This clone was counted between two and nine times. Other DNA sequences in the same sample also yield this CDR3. The CDR3 sequence is CASSSQNTEAFF. The CDR3 DNA is TGTGCCAGCAGCTCTCAGAACACTGAAGCTTTCTTT. V is TRBV6-6 and J is TRBJ1-1; no firm D call. Trimming stripped 6 bases from V and 1 base from J, with 6 bases between. Germline CDR1 reads MNHNY; CDR2 reads SVGAGI (reference sequence). CDR3 length: 12 residues.

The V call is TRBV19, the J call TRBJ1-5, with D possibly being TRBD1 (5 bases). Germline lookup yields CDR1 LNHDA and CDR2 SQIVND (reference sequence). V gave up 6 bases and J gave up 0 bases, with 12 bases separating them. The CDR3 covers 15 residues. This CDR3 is CASSEDTYSNQPQHF. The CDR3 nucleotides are TGTGCCAGTAGCGAGGACACGTATAGCAATCAGCCCCAGCATTTT.

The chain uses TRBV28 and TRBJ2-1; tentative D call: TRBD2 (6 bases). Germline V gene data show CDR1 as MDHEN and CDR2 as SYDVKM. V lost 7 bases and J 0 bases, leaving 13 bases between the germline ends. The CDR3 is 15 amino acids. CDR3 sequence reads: CASTLLASSYNEQFF. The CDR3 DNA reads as TGTGCCAGCACCCTACTAGCAAGCTCCTACAATGAGCAGTTCTTC.

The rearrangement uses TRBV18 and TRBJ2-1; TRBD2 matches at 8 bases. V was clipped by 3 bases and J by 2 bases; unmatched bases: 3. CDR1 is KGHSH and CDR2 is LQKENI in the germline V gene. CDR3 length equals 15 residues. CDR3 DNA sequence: TGTGCCAGCTCACCCGGGGGGGGCGCCTACAATGAGCAGTTCTTC. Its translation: CASSPGGGAYNEQFF.

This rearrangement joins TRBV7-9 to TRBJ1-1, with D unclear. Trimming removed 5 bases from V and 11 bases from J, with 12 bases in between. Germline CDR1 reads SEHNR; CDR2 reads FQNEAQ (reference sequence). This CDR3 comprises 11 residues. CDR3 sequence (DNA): TGTGCCAGCAGCCCAGGTTTCGATGCTTTCTTT. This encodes CASSPGFDAFF.